One and the same sample provided the 23 T cell receptor beta chains below, sequenced in a study of control samples from healthy donors and cancer patients. TCRdb's copy holds only in-frame clones and misses some; the assay was immunoSEQ multiplex PCR. The data contain 100,000 to 150,000 clones, over 80% of them seen just once; the ten biggest clones take up roughly 0.54%. The material sequenced was PBMCs. The receptors here all came from an elderly man with head and neck cancer.

This clone was observed a single time. V is TRBV12-3 or TRBV12-4 and J is TRBJ1-6; D is unclear. Deletions cut 6 bases from V and 10 bases from J, with 13 bases between. This CDR3 has 13 residues. CDR3 sequence reads: CASRGGMLSPLHF. The CDR3 bases are TGTGCCAGCAGGGGTGGAATGTTGTCACCCCTCCACTTT.

The chain uses TRBV13 and TRBJ1-1; D gene unclear. Germline CDR1 is PRHDT and CDR2 is FYEKMQ (reference sequence). There are 20 residues in the CDR3. Trimming pared 5 bases from V and 5 bases from J, leaving 33 bases between. This CDR3 reads CASSRELMGVGNVIGTEAFF. DNA of the CDR3: TGTGCCAGCAGCCGCGAGCTCATGGGTGTTGGTAATGTAATTGGGACTGAAGCTTTCTTT. The entire variable domain, with the rest obtained from reference TRBV13 and TRBJ1-1, is as follows: AAGVIQSPRHLIKEKRETATLKCYPIPRHDTVYWYQQGPGQDPQFLISFYEKMQSDKGSIPDRFSAQQFSDYHSELNMSSLELGDSALYFCASSRELMGVGNVIGTEAFFGQGTRLTVV.

The chain links TRBV5-1 to TRBJ1-2, with 10 bases identical to TRBD1. V shed 4 bases and J 6 bases; nucleotides not matched to a gene: 3. CDR1 and CDR2 from the germline V gene are SGHRS and YFSETQ. This CDR3 contains 13 residues. The CDR3 coding sequence is TGCGCCAGCAGCCACGGGACAGGGGATGGCTACACCTTC. Residues: CASSHGTGDGYTF.

The V call is TRBV6-5, the J call TRBJ1-3, with D maybe TRBD1 (5 bases). Germline V gene lookup returns CDR1 MNHEY and CDR2 SVGAGI. This CDR3 is built from 14 residues. The germline V and J ends were trimmed by 11 bases and 3 bases, with 17 bases remaining between them. Written as DNA, the CDR3 is TGTGCCGCCCAAGAGGGGTATAGTGGAAACACCATATATTTT. Amino acid sequence: CAAQEGYSGNTIYF.

The rearrangement uses TRBV6-6 and TRBJ1-6, with D perhaps TRBD1 (6 bases). The CDR3 is 15 residues long. CDR1 MNHNY and CDR2 SVGAGI come from the germline V gene (reference sequence). Deletions cut 5 bases from V and 7 bases from J, with 15 bases between. Written as DNA, the CDR3 is TGTGCCAGCAGTCACCGACAAGGGGGGAATTCACCCCTCCACTTT. Translating gives CASSHRQGGNSPLHF.

This chain links TRBV9 with TRBJ1-5; 11 nucleotides line up with TRBD1. Germline assignment: CDR1 SGDLS and CDR2 YYNGEE. V lost 0 bases and J lost 6; bases outside the gene matches: 2. The CDR3 loop spans 15 amino acids. The CDR3 loop reads CASSVGTGGFQPQHF. CDR3 DNA sequence: TGTGCCAGCAGCGTAGGGACAGGGGGCTTTCAGCCCCAGCATTTT.

The V and J genes are TRBV30 and TRBJ2-5; D gene unclear. Germline-derived CDR1 and CDR2 are GTSNPN and SVGIG (reference sequence). The V and J ends lost 2 bases and 5 bases respectively, with 15 bases between them. This CDR3 is built from 14 residues. The CDR3 reads CAWSIGGSRETQYF. For the CDR3, the DNA is TGTGCCTGGAGTATTGGCGGTAGTAGGGAGACCCAGTACTTC.

As DNA, the CDR3 is TGTGCCAGCAGTAAGGACAGGGACTATGGCTACACCTTC. It is translated as CASSKDRDYGYTF. This chain joins TRBV6-2 or TRBV6-3 and TRBJ1-2; TRBD1 matches 8 bases. The junction had 2 bases not matched to a gene; V was cut back by 5 bases and J by 3 bases. Germline CDR1 reads MNHEY; CDR2 reads SVGEGT. This CDR3 has 13 residues.

This rearrangement joins TRBV5-1 to TRBJ2-5, with D possibly TRBD2 on 6 matching bases. Trimming stripped 0 bases from V and 1 base from J, with 7 bases between. The CDR3 extends over 14 amino acids. CDR1 and CDR2 from the germline V gene are SGHRS and YFSETQ. The CDR3 sequence is CASSLVSGQETQYF. In DNA form, the CDR3 reads TGCGCCAGCAGCTTGGTTAGCGGCCAAGAGACCCAGTACTTC. Full variable domain (remainder filled in from reference TRBV5-1 and TRBJ2-5): KAGVTQTPRYLIKTRGQQVTLSCSPISGHRSVSWYQQTPGQGLQFLFEYFSETQRNKGNFPGRFSGRQFSNSRSEMNVSTLELGDSALYLCASSLVSGQETQYFGPGTRLLVL.

The chain uses TRBV3-1 (or the pseudogene TRBV3-2) and TRBJ1-5; maybe TRBD1 (5 bases). The CDR3 runs to 15 residues. CDR1 is LGHDT, CDR2 YNNKEL, per germline (reference sequence). V was cut by 4 bases and J by 5 bases, with 15 bases left in between. The CDR3 sequence: CASSRGDGLYQPQHF. CDR3 nucleotide sequence: TGTGCCAGCAGCCGAGGGGACGGGCTTTATCAGCCCCAGCATTTT.

On this clone: At one end the junction does not follow the germline gene, possibly because of a read error. The chain has TRBV7-8 and TRBJ2-1, with 7 bases matching TRBD2. Germline CDR1 SGHVS, CDR2 FQNEAQ. The CDR3 sequence is 15 residues long. CDR3 coding DNA: TGTGCCAGCACCTTAGGGGCTAGCGGTAACAATGAGCAGTTCTTC. Encoded protein: CASTLGASGNNEQFF.

The chain recombines TRBV5-1 with TRBJ2-1; possible D gene TRBD2, 6 bases. In germline, CDR1 is SGHRS, CDR2 YFSETQ. V was clipped by 5 bases and J by 0 bases, with 9 bases between them. CDR3 length: 14 amino acids. Here the CDR3 DNA reads TGCGCCAGCAGTACGGGAGACTCCTACAATGAGCAGTTCTTC. Protein: CASSTGDSYNEQFF. Supplemented by reference TRBV5-1 and TRBJ2-1, the full variable domain reads KAGVTQTPRYLIKTRGQQVTLSCSPISGHRSVSWYQQTPGQGLQFLFEYFSETQRNKGNFPGRFSGRQFSNSRSEMNVSTLELGDSALYLCASSTGDSYNEQFFGPGTRLTVL.

The rearrangement uses TRBV15 and TRBJ1-5, with D perhaps matching TRBD1 (5 bases). CDR3 length: 14 amino acids. Trimming took off 3 bases at V and 0 bases at J, with 6 bases between the two ends. CDR1 and CDR2 (germline): LNHNV, YYDKDF (reference sequence). The CDR3 region has the DNA TGTGCCACCAGCAGGGACATTAGCAATCAGCCCCAGCATTTT. This gives the protein CATSRDISNQPQHF. The complete variable domain, with remaining parts taken from reference TRBV15 and TRBJ1-5, reads DAMVIQNPRYQVTQFGKPVTLSCSQTLNHNVMYWYQQKSSQAPKLLFHYYDKDFNNEADTPDNFQSRRPNTSFCFLDIRSPGLGDTAMYLCATSRDISNQPQHFGDGTRLSIL.

This clone was detected only a few times. The chain links TRBV5-4 to TRBJ2-1, with 8 bases matching TRBD1. Looked up from germline, CDR1 is SGHNT and CDR2 is YYREEE (reference sequence). This CDR3 region has 16 residues. After removal of 0 bases from V and 7 bases from J, the junction contained 9 bases not matched to a gene. The CDR3 DNA sequence: TGTGCCAGCAGCTTGGTCCGGACAGGGAGAGGGAATGAGCAGTTCTTC. It translates to CASSLVRTGRGNEQFF.

This clone has just one count. J is TRBJ2-7 and V is TRBV7-2; D possibly uses TRBD1 or TRBD2 (5 bases each). Germline V lookup: CDR1 SGHTA, CDR2 FQGNSA. The V end was cut by 4 bases, the J end by 6 bases, with 13 bases between. The CDR3 covers 13 residues. CDR3 amino acids: CASSSQGRGEQYF. CDR3 DNA sequence: TGTGCCAGCAGCTCGCAGGGTCGGGGCGAGCAGTACTTC.

This chain uses TRBV3-1 (or the pseudogene TRBV3-2) with TRBJ1-1, with D possibly TRBD1 on 6 matching bases. Germline V gene sequence: CDR1 LGHDT, CDR2 YNNKEL (reference sequence). V lost 9 bases and J lost 4, with 12 bases in between. This CDR3 contains 12 residues. As DNA, the CDR3 is TGTGCCAGTACGATCAGGGGCACTGAAGCTTTCTTT. Its translation is CASTIRGTEAFF.

There are a few counts of this clone. This chain connects TRBV5-6 to TRBJ2-1; 7 nucleotides align to TRBD2. V gave up 2 bases and J gave up 9 bases; unmatched junction bases: 5. Germline CDR1 reads SGHDT; CDR2 reads YYEEEE. The CDR3 is 13 amino acids. The CDR3 loop is CASSFWGGGEQFF. CDR3 nucleotides: TGTGCCAGCAGCTTCTGGGGGGGAGGTGAGCAGTTCTTC. Filled out from reference TRBV5-6 and TRBJ2-1, the complete variable domain reads DAGVTQSPTHLIKTRGQQVTLRCSPKSGHDTVSWYQQALGQGPQFIFQYYEEEERQRGNFPDRFSGHQFPNYSSELNVNALLLGDSALYLCASSFWGGGEQFFGPGTRLTVL.

The chain recombines TRBV5-4 with TRBJ1-6; D gene unclear. Germline CDR1 SGHNT, CDR2 YYREEE (reference sequence). The CDR3 length is 15 residues. The germline V and J ends were trimmed by 0 bases and 7 bases, with 11 bases remaining between them. The CDR3 DNA sequence: TGTGCCAGCAGCTTGGACGGATCGGAGAATTCACCCCTCCACTTT. Its translation: CASSLDGSENSPLHF. The full variable domain, in which reference TRBV5-4 and TRBJ1-6 provide the parts outside the CDR3, is ETGVTQSPTHLIKTRGQQVTLRCSSQSGHNTVSWYQQALGQGPQFIFQYYREEENGRGNFPPRFSGLQFPNYSSELNVNALELDDSALYLCASSLDGSENSPLHFGNGTRLTVT.

The rearrangement joins TRBV13 to TRBJ2-5; 8 bases match TRBD1. This CDR3 has 15 residues. Germline CDR1 PRHDT, CDR2 FYEKMQ (reference sequence). V was clipped by 3 bases and J by 1 base; unmatched bases: 4. CDR3 protein: CASSFVQGAQETQYF. For the CDR3, the DNA is TGTGCCAGCAGCTTCGTCCAGGGGGCCCAAGAGACCCAGTACTTC.

As to this clone: Other DNA variants within this sample encode the same CDR3. The gene calls are TRBV18 and TRBJ1-1; weak D call: TRBD1 (5 bases). V lost 0 bases and J 2 bases, leaving 7 bases between the germline ends. Looked up from germline, CDR1 is KGHSH and CDR2 is LQKENI. The CDR3 extends over 14 amino acids. As DNA, the CDR3 is TGTGCCAGCTCACCACCGGGACCTAACACTGAAGCTTTCTTT. It is translated as CASSPPGPNTEAFF.

Comments on this clone: At one boundary the junction diverges from the germline segment, which might be a read error. V and J are TRBV6-5 and TRBJ2-7, with D perhaps matching TRBD1 (6 bases). Germline CDR1 and CDR2: MNHEY and SVGAGI. The CDR3 totals 14 residues. CDR3 region: CASSYGTLSHEQYF. DNA for the CDR3: TGTGCCAGCAGTTACGGGACACTCTCCCACGAGCAGTACTTC.

The chain carries TRBV7-6 and TRBJ2-7; D gene ambiguous. V was pared by 5 bases and J by 0 bases, with 8 bases between. The germline V gene encodes CDR1 SGHVS and CDR2 FNYEAQ. The CDR3 spans 13 residues. CDR3 DNA: TGTGCCAGCAGCCCCCCCAGCTCCTACGAGCAGTACTTC. Its protein is CASSPPSSYEQYF.

This clone was found a few times. The V gene is TRBV9, the J gene TRBJ1-3, with a possible D match to TRBD1 (5 bases). The CDR3 is 17 residues long. The germline CDR1 and CDR2 sequences are SGDLS and YYNGEE. V was shortened by 4 bases and J by 1 base, with 18 bases between the two germline ends. In nucleotides, the CDR3 is TGTGCCAGCAGCCCCCGGGCCTTGAGGGGATCTGGAAACACCATATATTTT. Its translation is CASSPRALRGSGNTIYF.